Listed here is a single T cell receptor beta chain. This entry is derived from a study of T cells in Graves' hyperthyroidism and ophthalmopathy. Authors of the study amplified TCR beta CDR3 regions from RNA transcripts. A set of HTBI primers served as the primers for a first-round RT-PCR of the TCR CDR3. TCRdb redid the calling of the multiplex PCR reads with MiXCR, one entry per CDR3 protein. The profile shows 490,000 or so distinct CDR3 sequences, around 50% of them singletons. The CDR3 is 17 residues long. V gave up 7 bases and J gave up 1 base, with 20 bases separating them. Germline assignment: CDR1 LNHDA and CDR2 SQIVND (reference sequence). Diagnosis relied on clinical symptoms, serum thyroxine and TRAb, thyroid ultrasound and orbital computed tomography.

The sequence was collected from an adult woman with Graves' disease, either hyperthyroidism or ophthalmopathy (not recorded which). V gene TRBV19 combines with J gene TRBJ1-3; no firm D call. Sample: peripheral blood or thyroid tissue (not recorded which). As DNA, the CDR3 is TGTGCCAGTACTCCAAGCGGTTCAAGTCCATCTGGAAACACCATATATTTT. Protein: CASTPSGSSPSGNTIYF.